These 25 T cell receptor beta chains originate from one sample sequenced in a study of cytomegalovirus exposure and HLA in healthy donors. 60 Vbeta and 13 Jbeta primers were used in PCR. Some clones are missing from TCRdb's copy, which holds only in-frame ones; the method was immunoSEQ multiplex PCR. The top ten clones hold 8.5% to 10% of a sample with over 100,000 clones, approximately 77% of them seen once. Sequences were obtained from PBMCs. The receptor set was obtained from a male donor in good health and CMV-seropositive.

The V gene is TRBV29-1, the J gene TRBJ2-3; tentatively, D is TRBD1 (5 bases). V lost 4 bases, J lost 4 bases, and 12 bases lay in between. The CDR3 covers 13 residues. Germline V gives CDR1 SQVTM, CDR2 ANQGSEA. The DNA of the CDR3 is TGCAGCGTTGCCCAGGGTAGCCCAGATACGCAGTATTTT. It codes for CSVAQGSPDTQYF.

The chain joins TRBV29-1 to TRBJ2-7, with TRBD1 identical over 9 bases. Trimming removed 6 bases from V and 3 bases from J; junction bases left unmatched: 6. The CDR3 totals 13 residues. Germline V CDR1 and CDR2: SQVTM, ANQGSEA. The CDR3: CSVRQGVSYEQYF. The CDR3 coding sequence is TGCAGCGTAAGACAGGGGGTAAGCTACGAGCAGTACTTC.

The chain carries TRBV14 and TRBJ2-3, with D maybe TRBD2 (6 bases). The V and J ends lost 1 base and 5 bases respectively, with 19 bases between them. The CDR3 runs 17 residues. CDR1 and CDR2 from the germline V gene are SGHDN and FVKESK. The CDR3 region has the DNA TGTGCCAGCAGCCAAGTTCGGGGGACTCTTGAAGGAGATACGCAGTATTTT. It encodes CASSQVRGTLEGDTQYF.

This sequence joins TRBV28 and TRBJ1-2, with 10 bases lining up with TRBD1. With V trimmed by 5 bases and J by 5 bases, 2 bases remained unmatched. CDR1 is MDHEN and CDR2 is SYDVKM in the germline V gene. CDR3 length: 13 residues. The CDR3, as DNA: TGTGCCAGCAGTGTGGGACAGGGGTATGGCTACACCTTC. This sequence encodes CASSVGQGYGYTF.

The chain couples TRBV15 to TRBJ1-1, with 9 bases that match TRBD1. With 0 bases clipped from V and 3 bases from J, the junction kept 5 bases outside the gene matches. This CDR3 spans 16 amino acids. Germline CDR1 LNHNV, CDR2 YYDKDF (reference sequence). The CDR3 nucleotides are TGTGCCACCAGCAGAGATAGGGGACAGGGAGACACTGAAGCTTTCTTT. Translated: CATSRDRGQGDTEAFF.

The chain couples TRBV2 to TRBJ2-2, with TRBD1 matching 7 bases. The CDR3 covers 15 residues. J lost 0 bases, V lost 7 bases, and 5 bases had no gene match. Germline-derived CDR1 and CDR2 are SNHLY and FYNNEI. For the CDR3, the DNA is TGTGCCAGCATAAGAGGGACAGCGAACACCGGGGAGCTGTTTTTT. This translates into CASIRGTANTGELFF. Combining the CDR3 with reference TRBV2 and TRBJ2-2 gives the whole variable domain EPEVTQTPSHQVTQMGQEVILRCVPISNHLYFYWYRQILGQKVEFLVSFYNNEISEKSEIFDDQFSVERPDGSNFTLKIRSTKLEDSAMYFCASIRGTANTGELFFGEGSRLTVL.

The CDR3 nucleotides are TGTGCCAGCAGTTTAGGGGACAGACCCAATCAGCCCCAGCATTTT. As protein: CASSLGDRPNQPQHF. The chain combines TRBV28 with TRBJ1-5; 7 bases fit TRBD1. Trimming took 2 bases from V and 3 from J; bases not matched to a gene: 4. The CDR3 extends over 15 amino acids. The germline V gene has CDR1 MDHEN and CDR2 SYDVKM.

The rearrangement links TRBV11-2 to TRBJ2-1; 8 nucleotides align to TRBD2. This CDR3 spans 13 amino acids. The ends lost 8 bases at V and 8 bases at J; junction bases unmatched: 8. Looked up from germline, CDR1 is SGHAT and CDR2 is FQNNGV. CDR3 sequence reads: CASRRGGTDEQFF. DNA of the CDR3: TGTGCCAGCCGCCGGGGGGGTACAGATGAGCAGTTCTTC.

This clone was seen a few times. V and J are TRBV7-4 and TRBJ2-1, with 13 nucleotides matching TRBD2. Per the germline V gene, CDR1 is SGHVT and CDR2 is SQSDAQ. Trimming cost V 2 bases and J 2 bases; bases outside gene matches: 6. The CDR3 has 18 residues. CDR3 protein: CASSLPGLAGNTYNEQFF. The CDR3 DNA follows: TGTGCCAGCAGCTTACCGGGACTAGCGGGAAACACCTACAATGAGCAGTTCTTC.

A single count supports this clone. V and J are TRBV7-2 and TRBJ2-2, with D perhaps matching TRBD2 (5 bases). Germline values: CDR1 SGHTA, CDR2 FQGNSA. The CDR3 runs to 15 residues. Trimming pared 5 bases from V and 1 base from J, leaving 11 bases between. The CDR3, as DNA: TGTGCCAGCAGCGCTCGGCGGGTGAACACCGGGGAGCTGTTTTTT. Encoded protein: CASSARRVNTGELFF.

The CDR3 sequence: CASSLQGRNTGELFF. In DNA form, the CDR3 reads TGTGCCAGCTCGCTACAGGGCAGAAACACCGGGGAGCTGTTTTTT. V and J are TRBV18 and TRBJ2-2; a possible D gene is TRBD1 (6 bases). Trimming left V 6 bases short and J 2 bases short, with 13 bases between. Per germline, CDR1 KGHSH and CDR2 LQKENI. The CDR3 has 15 amino acids.

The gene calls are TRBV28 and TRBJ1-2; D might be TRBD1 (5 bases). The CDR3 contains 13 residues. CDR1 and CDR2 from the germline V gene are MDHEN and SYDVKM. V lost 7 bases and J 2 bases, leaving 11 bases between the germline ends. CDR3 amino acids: CASTVNRNYGYTF. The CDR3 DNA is TGTGCCAGCACCGTGAACAGGAACTATGGCTACACCTTC.

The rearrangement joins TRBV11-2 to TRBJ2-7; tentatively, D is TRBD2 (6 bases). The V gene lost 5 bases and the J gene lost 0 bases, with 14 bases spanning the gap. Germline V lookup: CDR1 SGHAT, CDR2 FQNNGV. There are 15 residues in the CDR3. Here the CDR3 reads CASSPERVSSYEQYF. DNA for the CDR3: TGTGCCAGCAGCCCAGAGCGGGTTAGCTCCTACGAGCAGTACTTC.

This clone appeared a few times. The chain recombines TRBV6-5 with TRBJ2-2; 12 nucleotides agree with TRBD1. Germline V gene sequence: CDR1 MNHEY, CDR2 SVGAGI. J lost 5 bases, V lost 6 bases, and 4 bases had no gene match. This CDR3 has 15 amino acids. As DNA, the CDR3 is TGTGCCAGCAGAGGGACAGGGGGCCGGACCGGGGAGCTGTTTTTT. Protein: CASRGTGGRTGELFF.

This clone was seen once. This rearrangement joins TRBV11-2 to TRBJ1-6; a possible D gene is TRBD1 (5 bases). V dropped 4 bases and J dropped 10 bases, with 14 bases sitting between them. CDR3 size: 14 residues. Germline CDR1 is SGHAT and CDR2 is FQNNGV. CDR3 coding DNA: TGTGCCAGCAGCTGGGGGGGGTCGGGCTCACCCCTCCACTTT. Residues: CASSWGGSGSPLHF.

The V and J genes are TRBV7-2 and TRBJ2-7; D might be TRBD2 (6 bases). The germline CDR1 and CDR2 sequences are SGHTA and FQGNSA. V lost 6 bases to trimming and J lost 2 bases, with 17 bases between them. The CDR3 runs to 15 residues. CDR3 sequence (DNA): TGTGCCAGCAGTTTGCAGTCGGGAGATCCCTACGAGCAGTACTTC. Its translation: CASSLQSGDPYEQYF.

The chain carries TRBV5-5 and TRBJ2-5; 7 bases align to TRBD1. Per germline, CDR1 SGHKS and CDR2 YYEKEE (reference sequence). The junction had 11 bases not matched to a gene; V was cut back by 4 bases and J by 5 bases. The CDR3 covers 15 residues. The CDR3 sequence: CASSSTGVPVETQYF. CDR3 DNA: TGTGCCAGCAGCAGTACAGGGGTACCGGTGGAGACCCAGTACTTC.

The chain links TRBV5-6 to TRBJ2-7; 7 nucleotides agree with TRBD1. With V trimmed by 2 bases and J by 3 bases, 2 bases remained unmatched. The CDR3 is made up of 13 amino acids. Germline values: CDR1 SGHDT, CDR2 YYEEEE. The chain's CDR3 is CASSLGGLYEQYF. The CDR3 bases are TGTGCCAGCAGCTTAGGGGGCCTCTACGAGCAGTACTTC.

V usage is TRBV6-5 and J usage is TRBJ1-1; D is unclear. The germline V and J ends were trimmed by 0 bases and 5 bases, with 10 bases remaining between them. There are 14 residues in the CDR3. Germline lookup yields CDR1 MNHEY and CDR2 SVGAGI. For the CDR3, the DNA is TGTGCCAGCAGTTACTCGGGCCGGCGTACTGAAGCTTTCTTT. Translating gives CASSYSGRRTEAFF.

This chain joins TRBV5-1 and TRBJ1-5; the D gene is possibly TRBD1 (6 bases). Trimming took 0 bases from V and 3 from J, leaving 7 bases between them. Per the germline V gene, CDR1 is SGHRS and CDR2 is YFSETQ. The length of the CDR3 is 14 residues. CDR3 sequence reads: CASSLGDNNQPQHF. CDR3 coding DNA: TGCGCCAGCAGCTTGGGGGACAACAATCAGCCCCAGCATTTT. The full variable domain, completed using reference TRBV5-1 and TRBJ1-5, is KAGVTQTPRYLIKTRGQQVTLSCSPISGHRSVSWYQQTPGQGLQFLFEYFSETQRNKGNFPGRFSGRQFSNSRSEMNVSTLELGDSALYLCASSLGDNNQPQHFGDGTRLSIL.

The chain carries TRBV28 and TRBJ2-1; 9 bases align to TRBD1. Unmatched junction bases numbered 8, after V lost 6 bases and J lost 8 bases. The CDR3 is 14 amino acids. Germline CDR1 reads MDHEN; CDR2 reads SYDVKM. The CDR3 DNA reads TGTGCCAGCAGGACGGACAGGGGAGTTGATGAGCAGTTCTTC. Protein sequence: CASRTDRGVDEQFF.

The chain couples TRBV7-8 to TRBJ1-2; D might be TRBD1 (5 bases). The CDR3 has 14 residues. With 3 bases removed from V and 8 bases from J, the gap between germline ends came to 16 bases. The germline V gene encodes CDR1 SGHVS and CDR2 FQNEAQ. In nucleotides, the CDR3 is TGTGCCAGCAGCTTTAGGATCCAGGGCCGCGGCTACACCTTC. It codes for CASSFRIQGRGYTF.

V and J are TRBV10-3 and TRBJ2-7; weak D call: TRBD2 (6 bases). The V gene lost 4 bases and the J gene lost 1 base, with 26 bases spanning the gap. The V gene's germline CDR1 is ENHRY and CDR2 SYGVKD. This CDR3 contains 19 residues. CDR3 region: CAISGGRELADVRSYEQYF. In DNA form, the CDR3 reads TGTGCCATCAGTGGGGGGAGAGAACTAGCAGACGTAAGGTCCTACGAGCAGTACTTC.

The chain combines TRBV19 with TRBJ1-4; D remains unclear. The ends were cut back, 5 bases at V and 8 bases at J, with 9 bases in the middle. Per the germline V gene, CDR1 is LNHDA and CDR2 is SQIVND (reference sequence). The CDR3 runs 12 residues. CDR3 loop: CASSPNWEKLFF. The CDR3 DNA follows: TGTGCCAGTAGTCCTAATTGGGAAAAACTGTTTTTT.

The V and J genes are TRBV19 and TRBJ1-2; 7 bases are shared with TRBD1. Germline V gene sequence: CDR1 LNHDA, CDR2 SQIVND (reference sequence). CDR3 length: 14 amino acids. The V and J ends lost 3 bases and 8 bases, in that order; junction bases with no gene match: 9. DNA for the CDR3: TGTGCCAGTAGTATCCTGGCCCAGGGGGTGGGCTACACCTTC. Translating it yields CASSILAQGVGYTF.